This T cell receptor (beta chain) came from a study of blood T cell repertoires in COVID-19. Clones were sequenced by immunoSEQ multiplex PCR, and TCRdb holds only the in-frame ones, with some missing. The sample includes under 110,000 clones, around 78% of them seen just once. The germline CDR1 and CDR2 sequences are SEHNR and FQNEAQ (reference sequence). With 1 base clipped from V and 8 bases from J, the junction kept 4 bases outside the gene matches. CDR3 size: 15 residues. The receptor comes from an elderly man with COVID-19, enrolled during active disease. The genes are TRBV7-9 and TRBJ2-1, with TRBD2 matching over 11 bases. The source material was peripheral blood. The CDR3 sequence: CASSLGSSGRHEQFF. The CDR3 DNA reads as TGTGCCAGCAGCTTAGGATCTAGCGGGAGGCATGAGCAGTTCTTC.